This T cell receptor beta chain was observed in a study of shared T cell receptors in the human thymus. Some clones are missing from TCRdb's copy, which holds only in-frame ones; the method was immunoSEQ multiplex PCR. The data contain about 380,000 clones, more than 85% of them seen just once; the ten biggest clones take up roughly 0.021%. The origin of this receptor is a human donor. Material: thymocytes.

The CDR3 protein is CASMNTDTQYF. Here the CDR3 DNA reads TGTGCCAGCATGAACACAGATACGCAGTATTTT. V gene TRBV6-6 combines with J gene TRBJ2-3; no clear D. Germline V gives CDR1 MNHNY, CDR2 SVGAGI (reference sequence). CDR3 length: 11 amino acids. V dropped 7 bases and J dropped 2 bases, with 4 bases sitting between them.